The clone carrying this T cell receptor (beta chain) was seen ten or more times. This sample was included in a study of T cell repertoires in cytomegalovirus infection. The CDR3 extends over 13 amino acids. The germline gives CDR1 SGHTA, CDR2 FQGNSA. Trimming left V 2 bases short and J 8 bases short, with 10 bases between. Each CDR3 protein gets one entry after TCRdb re-called the reads with MiXCR. The sample has around 320,000 distinct CDR3 sequences; over 7.5% are singletons. The receptor was isolated from a human donor in good health (CMV status not recorded). Some clones in this sample may be carry-over from other donors' samples. The sample taken for sequencing was PBMCs. The V call is TRBV7-2, the J call TRBJ2-1; maybe TRBD2 (6 bases). CDR3 amino acids: CASSLQTGDEQFF. Written as DNA, the CDR3 is TGTGCCAGCAGCTTACAGACGGGAGATGAGCAGTTCTTC.